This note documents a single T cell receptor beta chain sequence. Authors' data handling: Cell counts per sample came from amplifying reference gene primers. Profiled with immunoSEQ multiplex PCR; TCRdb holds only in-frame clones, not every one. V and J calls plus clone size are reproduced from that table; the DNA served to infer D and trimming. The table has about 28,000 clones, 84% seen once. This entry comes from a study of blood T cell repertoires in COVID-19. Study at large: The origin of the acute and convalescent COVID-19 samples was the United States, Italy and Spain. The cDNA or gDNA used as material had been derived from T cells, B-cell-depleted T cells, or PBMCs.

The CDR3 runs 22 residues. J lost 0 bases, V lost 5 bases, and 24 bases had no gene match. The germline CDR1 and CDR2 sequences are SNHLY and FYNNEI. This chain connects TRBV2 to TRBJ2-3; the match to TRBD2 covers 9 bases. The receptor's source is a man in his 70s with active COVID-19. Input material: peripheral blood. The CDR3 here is CASSRPLPLAGATSSSTDTQYF. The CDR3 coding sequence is TGTGCCAGCAGTAGGCCACTCCCCTTAGCGGGGGCCACTTCCTCTAGCACAGATACGCAGTATTTT.